Listed below are T cell receptor beta chains from one sample, sequenced in a study of cytomegalovirus exposure and HLA in healthy donors. Clones were read by immunoSEQ multiplex PCR, and TCRdb kept only the in-frame ones, dropping some. Of under 250,000 clones in the sample, roughly 82% are singletons; the top ten hold approximately 6%. The material sequenced was PBMCs. The source of these receptors is a middle-aged man in good health and CMV-seropositive. The CDR3 runs from the conserved cysteine through the conserved F or W. D genes are given only for firm matches. Not all rows give a size; the values are once, few, many and, for expanded clones, a class.

cdr3_aa | clone_size | j_call | d_call | v_call
CASRKQGPTEAFF | . | TRBJ1-1 | . | TRBV6-6
CASSLGTRGGLEQYF | . | TRBJ2-7 | TRBD2 | TRBV27
CASSIHPGTGNYGYTF | . | TRBJ1-2 | TRBD1 | TRBV19
CASSVTSGSAVTGELFF | . | TRBJ2-2 | TRBD2 | TRBV9
CASSPSTGSAETQYF | . | TRBJ2-5 | . | TRBV4-2
CASNDRGKLPQHF | . | TRBJ1-5 | TRBD1 | TRBV6-6
CATRMTGKNTEAFF | . | TRBJ1-1 | . | TRBV27
CASSSQGAVGYTF | . | TRBJ1-2 | TRBD1 | TRBV7-9
CASAPPEADYEQYF | . | TRBJ2-7 | . | TRBV7-6
CASSPRRDTQETQYF | . | TRBJ2-5 | . | TRBV9
CASSYSYPRGTEAFF | . | TRBJ1-1 | . | TRBV6-5
CATSRDRQATLYGYTF | once | TRBJ1-2 | . | TRBV15
CASSKTSAGELFF | . | TRBJ2-2 | . | TRBV27
CANSQVGLAINEQFF | . | TRBJ2-1 | TRBD2 | TRBV4-1